This T cell receptor beta chain originates from a study of immune evolution from preneoplasia to lung adenocarcinoma. This clone was detected only a few times. The antigen is not known. Whole-study findings and limits: Clonality was highest in normal lung, lower in later-stage lesions apparently. From normal lung to invasive adenocarcinoma, top clone frequencies appeared to decrease.

H&E slides confirmed each diagnosis, reviewed by two pathologists independently. Libraries were prepared by immunoSEQ multiplex PCR; TCRdb keeps only in-frame clonotypes and omits some of them. The sample lists about 4,000 clones; 50% were seen once. The CDR3 covers 11 residues. Germline V lookup: CDR1 SGHTA, CDR2 FQGNSA. The V end was cut by 9 bases, the J end by 3 bases, with 9 bases between. The receptor comes from a person in their fifties with lung adenocarcinoma. Sequences were obtained from FFPE normal lung tissue adjacent to the tumor. The V and J genes are TRBV7-2 and TRBJ2-7; possibly TRBD1 for D (5 bases). The CDR3 coding sequence is TGTGCCAGTGGACATGGCTACGAGCAGTACTTC. This sequence encodes CASGHGYEQYF.